This T cell receptor beta chain was retrieved from a study of blood T cell repertoires in COVID-19 (dated by TCRdb to 2020 to 2022). Regarding the complete study: The collaborator samples originated in the United States, Italy and Spain and spanned the acute and convalescent phases of COVID-19. The prospective study material was composed of cDNA or gDNA derived from T cells, B-cell-depleted T cells, or PBMCs. Deeply sampled blood TCRbeta repertoires from subjects exposed to, actively infected with, or recovered from COVID-19 were included in the dataset. The repertoires were released in a freely available public database meant as a resource for research on the immune response to SARS-CoV-2. Samples came from the ongoing ImmuneRACE study (first 160 participants) plus 1,254 subjects from 6 global collaborators. Nearly every sample came with metadata listing a de-identified subject ID, COVID-19 status, age in years and sex. Where HLA class I and class II types were available, the types were taken from metadata supplied by the sample provider, not from assay-based typing. Overall results and qualifications from the work: Clinical and demographic metadata were provided uncurated, with the amount varying by source and participant.

TCRbeta CDR3 regions were amplified from genomic DNA by means of the immunoSEQ Assay, a bias-controlled multiplex PCR. In the original analysis: Nucleated cell counts per sample were estimated from amplification of reference gene primers within the assay. Sequence reads were collapsed and filtered to measure the absolute abundance of every unique TCRbeta CDR3 rearrangement. For each sample, productive Simpson clonality was calculated as the square root of Simpson's diversity index over productive rearrangements. As stored in TCRdb, this immuneACCESS dataset retains in-frame rearrangements with V and J assigned. A fraction of the clones does not appear; measured against another copy, unresolved V genes explain less than half of the discrepancy, and the remainder lacks a known reason. Clone size and the V and J calls come from that table; the DNA yielded D and trimming. The sample table holds roughly 150,000 clones, of which approximately 91% were seen once. Jointly, the top ten make up approximately 5% of the sample.

At one collaborating source in Seattle, patients were enrolled during active infection and were followed longitudinally through the course of disease. Whole blood was collected in K2EDTA tubes by collaborating institutions according to the institutions' own protocols. Collaborator samples were shipped for TCRbeta analysis as frozen whole blood, isolated PBMCs, or DNA extracted from either sample type. With respect to this clone: The target of this receptor is not known. No per-base quality is available; no much larger clone lies one base away.

From the germline V gene, CDR1 is LGHNA and CDR2 is YSLEER. Trimming removed 0 bases from V and 2 bases from J, leaving 11 bases between the germline ends. The cysteine opens and the phenylalanine closes a CDR3 of 15 amino acids. This entry keeps only the CDR3 DNA: 45 bases, framed from base 1. This clonotype was sampled from a man between 18 and 35 years old with COVID-19, enrolled during active disease. Sequenced input: peripheral blood. The rearrangement joined TRBV4-3 to TRBJ2-7, with the D gene uncertain. At the DNA level, the sequence is TGCGCCAGCAGCCAAGATGCGGTTCTAGCCTACGAGCAGTACTTC. It specifies CASSQDAVLAYEQYF.